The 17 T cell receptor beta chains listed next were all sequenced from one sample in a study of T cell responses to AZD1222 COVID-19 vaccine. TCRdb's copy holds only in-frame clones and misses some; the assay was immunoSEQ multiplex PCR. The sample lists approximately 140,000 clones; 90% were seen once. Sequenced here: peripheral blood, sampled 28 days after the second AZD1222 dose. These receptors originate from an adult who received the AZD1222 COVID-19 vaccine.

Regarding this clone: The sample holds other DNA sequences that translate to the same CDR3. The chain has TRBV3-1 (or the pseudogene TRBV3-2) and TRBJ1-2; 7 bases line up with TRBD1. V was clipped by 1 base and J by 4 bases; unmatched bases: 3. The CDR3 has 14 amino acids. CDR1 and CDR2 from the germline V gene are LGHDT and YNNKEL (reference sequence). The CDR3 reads CASSQGTGSYGYTF. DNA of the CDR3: TGTGCCAGCAGCCAAGGGACAGGATCCTATGGCTACACCTTC.

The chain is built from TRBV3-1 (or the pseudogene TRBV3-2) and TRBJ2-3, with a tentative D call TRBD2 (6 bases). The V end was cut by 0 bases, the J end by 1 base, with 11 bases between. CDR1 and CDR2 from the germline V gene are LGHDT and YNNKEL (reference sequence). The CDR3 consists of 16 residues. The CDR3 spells CASSQDLSGGTDTQYF. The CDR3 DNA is TGTGCCAGCAGCCAAGATCTTTCGGGAGGCACAGATACGCAGTATTTT.

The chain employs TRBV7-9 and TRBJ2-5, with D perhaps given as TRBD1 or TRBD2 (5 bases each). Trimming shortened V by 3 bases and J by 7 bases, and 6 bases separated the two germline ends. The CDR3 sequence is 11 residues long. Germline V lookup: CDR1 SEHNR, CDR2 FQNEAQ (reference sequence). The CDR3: CASSLRGTQYF. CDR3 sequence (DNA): TGTGCCAGCAGCTTGAGGGGGACCCAGTACTTC.

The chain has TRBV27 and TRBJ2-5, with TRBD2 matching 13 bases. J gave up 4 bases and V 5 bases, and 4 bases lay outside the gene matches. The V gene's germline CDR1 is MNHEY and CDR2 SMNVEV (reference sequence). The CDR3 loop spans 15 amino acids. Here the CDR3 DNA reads TGTGCCAGCAGTCAAGGACTAGCGGGAGCAGAGACCCAGTACTTC. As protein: CASSQGLAGAETQYF.

CDR3 region: CASSQEGGPTGELFF. CDR3 coding DNA: TGTGCCAGCAGCCAAGAGGGAGGGCCCACCGGGGAGCTGTTTTTT. The chain is built from TRBV3-1 (or the pseudogene TRBV3-2) and TRBJ2-2, with 7 bases matching TRBD2. Looked up from germline, CDR1 is LGHDT and CDR2 is YNNKEL (reference sequence). J gave up 4 bases and V 0 bases, and 2 bases lay outside the gene matches. This CDR3 region has 15 residues.

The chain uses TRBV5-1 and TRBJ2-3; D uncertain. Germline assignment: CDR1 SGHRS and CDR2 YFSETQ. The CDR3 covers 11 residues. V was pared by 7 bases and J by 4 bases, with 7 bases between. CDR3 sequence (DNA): TGCGCCAGCGGTTACGCAGATACGCAGTATTTT. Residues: CASGYADTQYF.

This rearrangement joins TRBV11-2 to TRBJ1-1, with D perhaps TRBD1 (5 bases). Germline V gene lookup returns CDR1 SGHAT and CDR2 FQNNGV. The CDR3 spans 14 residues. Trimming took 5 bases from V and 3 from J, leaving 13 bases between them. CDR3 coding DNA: TGTGCCAGCAGCCTAGGGGCCTGGGACACTGAAGCTTTCTTT. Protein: CASSLGAWDTEAFF. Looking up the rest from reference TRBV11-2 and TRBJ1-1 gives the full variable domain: EAGVAQSPRYKIIEKRQSVAFWCNPISGHATLYWYQQILGQGPKLLIQFQNNGVVDDSQLPKDRFSAERLKGVDSTLKIQPAKLEDSAVYLCASSLGAWDTEAFFGQGTRLTVV.

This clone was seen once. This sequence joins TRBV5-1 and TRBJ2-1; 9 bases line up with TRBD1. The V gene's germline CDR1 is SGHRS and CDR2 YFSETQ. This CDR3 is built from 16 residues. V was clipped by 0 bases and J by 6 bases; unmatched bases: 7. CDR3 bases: TGCGCCAGCAGCTTGGGGTCGGGACAGGGCTCCAATGAGCAGTTCTTC. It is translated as CASSLGSGQGSNEQFF.

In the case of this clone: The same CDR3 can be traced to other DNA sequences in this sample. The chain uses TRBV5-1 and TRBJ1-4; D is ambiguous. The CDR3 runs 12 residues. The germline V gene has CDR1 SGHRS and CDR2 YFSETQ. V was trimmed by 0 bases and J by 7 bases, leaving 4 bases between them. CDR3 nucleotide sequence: TGCGCCAGCAGCTTGGGAGGTGAAAAACTGTTTTTT. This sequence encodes CASSLGGEKLFF.

CDR3 DNA sequence: TGTGCCAGCAGCCGGGAGCTCCGCTCTGGAAACACCATATATTTT. Amino acid sequence: CASSRELRSGNTIYF. V usage is TRBV3-1 (or the pseudogene TRBV3-2) and J usage is TRBJ1-3; no firm D call. The CDR3 extends over 15 amino acids. Germline V gene sequence: CDR1 LGHDT, CDR2 YNNKEL (reference sequence). V was pared by 4 bases and J by 0 bases, with 10 bases between.

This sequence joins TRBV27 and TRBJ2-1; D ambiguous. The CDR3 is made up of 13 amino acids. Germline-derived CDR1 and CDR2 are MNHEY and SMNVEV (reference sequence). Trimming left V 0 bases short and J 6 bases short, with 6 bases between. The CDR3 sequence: CASSLSRTNEQFF. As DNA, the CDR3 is TGTGCCAGCAGTTTATCGAGAACCAATGAGCAGTTCTTC.

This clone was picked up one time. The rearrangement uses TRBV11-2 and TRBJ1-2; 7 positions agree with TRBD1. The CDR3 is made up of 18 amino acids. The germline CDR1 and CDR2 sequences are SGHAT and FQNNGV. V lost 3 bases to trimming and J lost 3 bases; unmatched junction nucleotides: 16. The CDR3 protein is CASSLAGEGAWVYYGYTF. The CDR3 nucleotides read TGTGCCAGCAGCTTGGCTGGGGAGGGGGCGTGGGTTTACTATGGCTACACCTTC.

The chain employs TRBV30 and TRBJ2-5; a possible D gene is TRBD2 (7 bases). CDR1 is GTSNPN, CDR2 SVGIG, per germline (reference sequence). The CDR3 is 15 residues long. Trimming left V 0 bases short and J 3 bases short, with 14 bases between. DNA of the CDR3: TGTGCCTGGAGTGTAGGGGGGGGAGGCAAAGAGACCCAGTACTTC. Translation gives CAWSVGGGGKETQYF.

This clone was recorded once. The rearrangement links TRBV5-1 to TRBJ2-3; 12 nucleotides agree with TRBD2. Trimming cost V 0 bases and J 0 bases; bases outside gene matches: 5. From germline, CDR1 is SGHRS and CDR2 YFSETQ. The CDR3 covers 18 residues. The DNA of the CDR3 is TGCGCCAGCAGCTTGGCGGCTAGCGGGAGGGCTAGCACAGATACGCAGTATTTT. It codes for CASSLAASGRASTDTQYF. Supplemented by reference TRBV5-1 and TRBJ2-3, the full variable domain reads KAGVTQTPRYLIKTRGQQVTLSCSPISGHRSVSWYQQTPGQGLQFLFEYFSETQRNKGNFPGRFSGRQFSNSRSEMNVSTLELGDSALYLCASSLAASGRASTDTQYFGPGTRLTVL.

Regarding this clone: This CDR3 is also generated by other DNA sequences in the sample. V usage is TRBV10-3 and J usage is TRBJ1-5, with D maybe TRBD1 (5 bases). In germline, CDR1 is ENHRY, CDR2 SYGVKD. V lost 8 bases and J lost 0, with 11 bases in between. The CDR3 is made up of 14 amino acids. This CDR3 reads CAIRGDTSNQPQHF. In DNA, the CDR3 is TGTGCCATCCGAGGGGATACTAGCAATCAGCCCCAGCATTTT.

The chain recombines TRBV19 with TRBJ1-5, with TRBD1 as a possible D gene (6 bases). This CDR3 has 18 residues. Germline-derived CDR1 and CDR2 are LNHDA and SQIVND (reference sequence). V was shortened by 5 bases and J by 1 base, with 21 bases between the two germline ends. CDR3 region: CASSPRARPRGSNQPQHF. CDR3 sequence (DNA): TGTGCCAGTAGTCCAAGGGCCCGCCCCAGGGGCAGCAATCAGCCCCAGCATTTT.

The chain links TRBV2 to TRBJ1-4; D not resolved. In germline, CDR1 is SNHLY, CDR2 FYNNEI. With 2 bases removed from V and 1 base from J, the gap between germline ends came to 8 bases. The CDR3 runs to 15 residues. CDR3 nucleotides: TGTGCCAGCAGTGAAACGGTCCAAACTAATGAAAAACTGTTTTTT. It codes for CASSETVQTNEKLFF.